This TCR beta chain stems from a study of breast tumors, draining lymph nodes, adjacent tissues. Each CDR3 protein is one row after TCRdb ran MiXCR on the multiplex PCR reads. The sample contains more than 20,000 distinct CDR3 sequences, more than 50% of which appear only once. The trim removed 3 bases at V and 6 bases at J, leaving 3 bases unmatched. The CDR3 totals 15 residues. The germline V gene has CDR1 SGHRS and CDR2 YFSETQ. This chain connects TRBV5-1 to TRBJ2-2; TRBD2 agrees at 12 bases. The sequence derives from a female donor with breast cancer. Some clones in this sample may be carry-over from other donors' samples. The sequenced sample consisted of breast tumor tissue. The CDR3 protein is CASSSTSGGSGELFF. Here the CDR3 DNA reads TGCGCCAGCAGCTCGACTAGCGGGGGTTCCGGGGAGCTGTTTTTT.